These 16 T cell receptor beta chains were all obtained from the same sample, sequenced in a study of Ad26.COV2.S vaccination and SARS-CoV-2 variants. Profiled with immunoSEQ multiplex PCR; TCRdb holds only in-frame clones, not every one. The sample lists roughly 240,000 clones; roughly 90% were seen once. The treatment was: some 20 received Ad26.COV2.S at low or high dose, single or two shots; roughly five received placebo; per-sample allocation not given. The samples date from day 63 after the first vaccine or placebo injection. Sequences were derived from peripheral blood, sampled in a trial of Ad26.COV2.S vaccine versus placebo. All receptors come from a person aged 18-65 years who received the Ad26.COV2.S COVID-19 vaccine or a placebo.

The chain employs TRBV19 and TRBJ1-5; D is unresolved. Germline lookup yields CDR1 LNHDA and CDR2 SQIVND (reference sequence). This CDR3 has 14 residues. Trimming pared 6 bases from V and 0 bases from J, leaving 9 bases between. This chain's CDR3 is CASRRGYSNQPQHF. The CDR3 DNA is TGTGCCAGTAGGCGAGGGTATAGCAATCAGCCCCAGCATTTT.

J is TRBJ1-2 and V is TRBV5-4, with D possibly being TRBD1 (6 bases). The V and J ends lost 3 bases and 8 bases respectively, with 17 bases between them. There are 14 residues in the CDR3. CDR1 is SGHNT and CDR2 is YYREEE in the germline V gene (reference sequence). CDR3: CASSWRWGLTGYTF. Here the CDR3 DNA reads TGTGCCAGCAGCTGGAGGTGGGGGCTTACGGGCTACACCTTC.

This chain joins TRBV5-1 and TRBJ2-5, with D perhaps being TRBD1 or TRBD2 (5 bases each). Germline V CDR1 and CDR2: SGHRS, YFSETQ. With 6 bases removed from V and 0 bases from J, the gap between germline ends came to 24 bases. The CDR3 has 18 amino acids. The CDR3 loop is CASTHPGTKPGHQETQYF. Here the CDR3 DNA reads TGCGCCAGCACCCACCCGGGAACCAAACCGGGACACCAAGAGACCCAGTACTTC.

This chain's CDR3 is CASSRGGAEGAEAFF. CDR3 bases: TGTGCCAGTAGTAGAGGGGGCGCCGAGGGCGCTGAAGCTTTCTTT. The V and J genes are TRBV19 and TRBJ1-1, with 7 bases lining up with TRBD1. The length of the CDR3 is 15 residues. V lost 4 bases, J lost 6 bases, and 11 bases stayed unmatched. Germline CDR1 reads LNHDA; CDR2 reads SQIVND (reference sequence).

The J gene is TRBJ2-1, the V gene TRBV5-6, with a weak D call TRBD1 (5 bases). V lost 4 bases and J lost 8, with 7 bases in between. In germline, CDR1 is SGHDT, CDR2 YYEEEE. The CDR3 extends over 11 amino acids. The CDR3 here is CASSRGDEQFF. The CDR3 DNA sequence: TGTGCCAGCAGCAGGGGTGATGAGCAGTTCTTC.

The genes are TRBV19 and TRBJ2-3; the D call may be TRBD1 or TRBD2 (5 bases each). The CDR3 runs to 15 residues. V was trimmed by 8 bases and J by 4 bases, leaving 19 bases between them. Germline lookup yields CDR1 LNHDA and CDR2 SQIVND (reference sequence). CDR3 protein: CASSETGGGSDTQYF. The CDR3 DNA is TGTGCCAGTTCTGAAACAGGAGGTGGATCAGATACGCAGTATTTT.

The chain recombines TRBV7-2 with TRBJ2-5; possible D gene TRBD1, 5 bases. V was clipped by 4 bases and J by 5 bases, with 8 bases between them. This CDR3 has 12 residues. CDR1 is SGHTA, CDR2 FQGNSA, per germline. The CDR3, as DNA: TGTGCCAGCAGCTCCTACAGGGAGACCCAGTACTTC. As protein: CASSSYRETQYF.

The rearrangement links TRBV11-2 to TRBJ2-1; TRBD2 aligns across 10 bases. J gave up 4 bases and V 6 bases, and 6 bases lay outside the gene matches. Germline V CDR1 and CDR2: SGHAT, FQNNGV. This CDR3 is 15 amino acids long. CDR3 nucleotide sequence: TGTGCCAGCAGATCACTAGCGGGAATTTACAATGAGCAGTTCTTC. It encodes CASRSLAGIYNEQFF.

The chain couples TRBV19 to TRBJ2-2, with D hard to call. V lost 7 bases, J lost 0 bases, and 9 bases lay in between. The germline CDR1 and CDR2 sequences are LNHDA and SQIVND (reference sequence). The CDR3 is made up of 14 amino acids. This chain's CDR3 is CASKRAPNTGELFF. The CDR3 DNA follows: TGTGCCAGTAAAAGGGCCCCGAACACCGGGGAGCTGTTTTTT. The full variable domain, rest sourced from reference TRBV19 and TRBJ2-2, is DGGITQSPKYLFRKEGQNVTLSCEQNLNHDAMYWYRQDPGQGLRLIYYSQIVNDFQKGDIAEGYSVSREKKESFPLTVTSAQKNPTAFYLCASKRAPNTGELFFGEGSRLTVL.

This rearrangement joins TRBV28 to TRBJ2-5, with no clear D. Trimming cost V 6 bases and J 2 bases, with 16 bases left between them. The CDR3 is made up of 15 amino acids. Germline lookup yields CDR1 MDHEN and CDR2 SYDVKM. CDR3: CASRRQGPSQETQYF. DNA for the CDR3: TGTGCCAGCAGACGTCAAGGGCCTTCTCAAGAGACCCAGTACTTC.

This clone has just a few counts. CDR3 protein: CASSHATGGSSYEQYF. CDR3 sequence (DNA): TGCGCCAGCAGCCATGCAACAGGGGGTAGCTCCTACGAGCAGTACTTC. The V call is TRBV4-1, the J call TRBJ2-7, with 8 bases matching TRBD1. V lost 3 bases, J lost 0 bases, and 7 bases stayed unmatched. The CDR3 has 16 amino acids. Germline assignment: CDR1 MGHRA and CDR2 YSYEKL.

The V gene is TRBV20-1, the J gene TRBJ2-7; 14 bases agree with TRBD2. Germline V gene data show CDR1 as DFQATT and CDR2 as SNEGSKA (reference sequence). V was clipped by 3 bases and J by 6 bases; unmatched bases: 13. There are 17 residues in the CDR3. The CDR3 nucleotides are TGCAGTGCTAGTTACAGAAAGGGGACTAGCGGGAGTAGCGAGCAGTACTTC. It codes for CSASYRKGTSGSSEQYF.

V gene TRBV20-1 combines with J gene TRBJ2-5; no reliable D call. The CDR3 totals 11 residues. The germline CDR1 and CDR2 sequences are DFQATT and SNEGSKA (reference sequence). V lost 5 bases and J 2 bases, leaving 6 bases between the germline ends. CDR3 coding DNA: TGCAGTGCTGAATTACAAGAGACCCAGTACTTC. This translates into CSAELQETQYF.

This clone was observed a single time. The chain combines TRBV3-1 (or the pseudogene TRBV3-2) with TRBJ2-7; D is unresolved. The CDR3 sequence is 13 residues long. V lost 5 bases, J lost 0 bases, and 8 bases lay in between. Germline loops: CDR1 LGHDT, CDR2 YNNKEL (reference sequence). This chain's CDR3 is CASSSSTSYEQYF. For the CDR3, the DNA is TGTGCCAGCAGCTCCAGTACCTCCTACGAGCAGTACTTC.

In this sample, this clone turned up once. The chain has TRBV15 and TRBJ2-1; D is possibly TRBD2 (7 bases). V lost 0 bases and J lost 0, with 9 bases in between. The CDR3 is 16 residues long. Looked up from germline, CDR1 is LNHNV and CDR2 is YYDKDF (reference sequence). In nucleotides, the CDR3 is TGTGCCACCAGCAGAGAGAGGGGGGGCTCCTACAATGAGCAGTTCTTC. Its translation is CATSRERGGSYNEQFF.

This chain connects TRBV5-6 to TRBJ2-1; TRBD1 aligns across 8 bases. CDR1 is SGHDT, CDR2 YYEEEE, per germline. V lost 3 bases and J lost 3; bases outside the gene matches: 8. CDR3 size: 16 residues. CDR3 in amino acids: CASSWPGTGYYNEQFF. In nucleotides, the CDR3 is TGTGCCAGCAGCTGGCCGGGGACAGGCTACTACAATGAGCAGTTCTTC.